This TCR beta chain comes out of a study of T cell responses to AZD1222 COVID-19 vaccine. Points from the study as a whole: With dominance at 160-218 and 743-854, vaccine-associated CD4 TCRs spanned spike. The donors showed a predominance of white British ancestry and of females, with possible underestimation of clonal diversity. The repertoires were collected only after the peak T cell response.

The germline V gene encodes CDR1 LNHDA and CDR2 SQIVND (reference sequence). After removal of 1 base from V and 6 bases from J, the junction contained 6 bases not matched to a gene. The CDR3 length is 14 residues. The assay was immunoSEQ multiplex PCR, and TCRdb's table has in-frame clones only and misses some. The profile shows 170,000 or so clones, 85% to 90% of them singletons. As to this clone: As yet, its antigen is unknown.

The V gene is TRBV19, the J gene TRBJ2-7, with 7 bases fitting TRBD2. The sequences come from peripheral blood, collected 28 days after the second AZD1222 dose. The sequence was obtained from an adult who received the AZD1222 COVID-19 vaccine. DNA of the CDR3: TGTGCCAGTAGTATAGCGGGAAGCGGGGCCGAGCAGTACTTC. Protein: CASSIAGSGAEQYF.